A selection of T cell receptor beta chains follows, all from one sample in a study of human T cells and chemical hapten exposure. TCRdb ran MiXCR on the RACE reads and lists one entry per CDR3 protein. The repertoire consists of 52,000 or so distinct CDR3 sequences, with more than 9% occurring once and the leading ten covering approximately 9.9%. The source material was whole blood, sampled in connection with sensitization to the hapten diphenylcyclopropenone (DPC). Receptors originate from a man aged 35-49 years with alopecia areata. Some clones in this sample may be carry-over from other donors' samples. CDR3s leave out the opening cysteine and the closing phenylalanine or tryptophan. Clone size, where shown, is once, few, many, or a class for clones that have expanded.

J | V | size | CDR3
TRBJ2-4 | TRBV5-4 | many | ASSSGLAGPS
TRBJ2-1 | TRBV3-2 | few | ASSQGSGRYNEQF
TRBJ2-7 | TRBV10-3 | NA | AISDHRAYEQY
TRBJ1-2 | TRBV7-8 | many | ASSLDQQVNYGYT
TRBJ1-4 | TRBV7-9 | few | ASSLGVSTNEKLF
TRBJ2-5 | TRBV4-3 | NA | ASSLQPAGGVRGETQY
TRBJ2-2 | TRBV7-3 | many | ASSLMASGSLSLTGELF
TRBJ2-2 | TRBV7-6 | NA | ASSPKGTSHTGELF
TRBJ2-7 | TRBV6-6 | many | ATGVGLPSYEQY
TRBJ2-7 | TRBV29-1 | NA | SVEDGSGAYEQY
TRBJ1-4 | TRBV5-1 | many | ASSFGNEKLF
TRBJ2-7 | TRBV18 | NA | ASSPGQKTYEQY
TRBJ1-5 | TRBV6-8 | many | ANAGTVFNQPQH